A selection of T cell receptor beta chains follows, all from one sample in a study of blood T cell repertoires in COVID-19. Assay used: immunoSEQ multiplex PCR; TCRdb lists only in-frame clones, some missing. The sample has around 260,000 clones; around nine tenths are singletons. Sequencing was done on a sample of peripheral blood. These receptors were obtained from a man aged 30 to 45 with acute or convalescent COVID-19. CDR3s include the opening cysteine and the closing phenylalanine or tryptophan. The D gene is left open where the match is weak. Rows may omit the clone size; those that give it use once, few, many or a size class.

D | J | V | size | DNA | CDR3
TRBD2 | TRBJ2-7 | TRBV19 | NA | TGTGCCAGTAGTATTAAGAGCGGGGGGGTCTACGAGCAGTACTTC | CASSIKSGGVYEQYF
NA | TRBJ1-4 | TRBV11-1 | NA | TGTGCCAGCAGAGGGAGCTCTAATGAAAAACTGTTTTTT | CASRGSSNEKLFF
NA | TRBJ1-3 | TRBV6-6 | once | TGTGCCAGCAGATCGGATCTAGCTGGAAACACCATATATTTT | CASRSDLAGNTIYF
TRBD1 | TRBJ2-7 | TRBV7-2 | NA | TGTGCCAGCAGCTTAAACAGGGGGTTGGGGGAGCAGTACTTC | CASSLNRGLGEQYF
NA | TRBJ2-2 | TRBV5-1 | NA | TGCGCCACCAGACCCCAACAGAACACCGGGGAGCTGTTTTTT | CATRPQQNTGELFF
TRBD1 | TRBJ1-2 | TRBV7-3 | NA | TGTGCCAGCAGCCTAGACAGGGAATCCTCCCACACCTTC | CASSLDRESSHTF
TRBD1 | TRBJ1-6 | TRBV5-1 | NA | TGCGCCAGCAGCTACGGGGACAGGTATAATTCACCCCTCCACTTT | CASSYGDRYNSPLHF
NA | TRBJ2-1 | TRBV7-2 | few | TGTGCCAGCAGCTTAGGAATCGGGGGCTACAATGAGCAGTTCTTC | CASSLGIGGYNEQFF
TRBD2 | TRBJ2-3 | TRBV3-1/TRBV3-2 | NA | TGTGCCAGCAGCCAAGATTCGGGGGGGCCGTCTGATACGCAGTATTTT | CASSQDSGGPSDTQYF
NA | TRBJ1-1 | TRBV28 | NA | TGTGCCAGCAGTTCGAGTATGAACACTGAAGCTTTCTTT | CASSSSMNTEAFF
NA | TRBJ1-1 | TRBV18 | NA | TGTGCCAGCTCACCCCGGAGGGGGGAGGGGGACACTGAAGCTTTCTTT | CASSPRRGEGDTEAFF
NA | TRBJ2-7 | TRBV6-1 | once | TGTGCCAGCAGTGAAGTAGGGAGCTCCTACGAGCAGTACTTC | CASSEVGSSYEQYF
TRBD1 | TRBJ2-5 | TRBV29-1 | NA | TGCAGCGTTGAAGGGCTACTGGACAGGGGGTTCGTAGAGACCCAGTACTTC | CSVEGLLDRGFVETQYF
NA | TRBJ2-2 | TRBV20-1 | once | TGCAGTGCTAGTCACGGGATCACCGGGGAGCTGTTTTTT | CSASHGITGELFF
NA | TRBJ1-5 | TRBV6-5 | NA | TGTGCCAGCAGTCTGACAGGATATAGCAATCAGCCCCAGCATTTT | CASSLTGYSNQPQHF
TRBD1 | TRBJ1-3 | TRBV2 | NA | TGTGCCAGCAGAGGGGACAGGGCCCTTGGAAACACCATATATTTT | CASRGDRALGNTIYF
TRBD2 | TRBJ2-1 | TRBV2 | NA | TGTGCCAGCAGTGCTCACTCAAGGACTAGCGGGAGTCCAGGATTCTTC | CASSAHSRTSGSPGFF
TRBD1 | TRBJ1-6 | TRBV4-1 | NA | TGCGCCAGCAGCCAAGACAGACAGGGCGGTTCACCCCTCCACTTT | CASSQDRQGGSPLHF
TRBD2 | TRBJ2-7 | TRBV7-7 | NA | TGTGCTAGCAGCTCAAAAGCGGGGGATATGAGTGAGCAGTACTTC | CASSSKAGDMSEQYF
TRBD1 | TRBJ1-3 | TRBV6-5 | NA | TGTGCCAGCAGCCGAGGGACAGATTCTGGAAACACCATATATTTT | CASSRGTDSGNTIYF
NA | TRBJ1-5 | TRBV6-6 | NA | TGTGCCAGCAGACTTAATCAGCCCCAGCATTTT | CASRLNQPQHF
NA | TRBJ1-5 | TRBV28 | NA | TGTGCCAGCAGTTTATTAGTGCACAATCAGCCCCAGCATTTT | CASSLLVHNQPQHF
NA | TRBJ1-1 | TRBV2 | NA | TGTGCCAGCAGTGAGTTGATAGTAGCTTTCTTT | CASSELIVAFF
TRBD2 | TRBJ2-1 | TRBV18 | once | TGTGCCAGCTCACAATCTAGCGGGACTAACAATGAGCAGTTCTTC | CASSQSSGTNNEQFF
NA | TRBJ1-4 | TRBV7-8 | many | TGTGCCAGCAGTCGATATACAGGGTCCGAGGAAAAACTGTTTTTT | CASSRYTGSEEKLFF
NA | TRBJ1-4 | TRBV27 | NA | TGTGCCAGCAGTTCCTACCCTAATGAAAAACTGTTTTTT | CASSSYPNEKLFF
TRBD1 | TRBJ2-3 | TRBV2 | many | TGTGCCACCGGGACAGCTTTCACAGATACGCAGTATTTT | CATGTAFTDTQYF
NA | TRBJ2-3 | TRBV24-1 | NA | TGTGCCACCCGCTCCTCGGGGAGCACAGATACGCAGTATTTT | CATRSSGSTDTQYF
TRBD1 | TRBJ1-1 | TRBV19 | NA | TGTGCCAGCATCCGGGACAGGGGGCTGGGCACTGAAGCTTTCTTT | CASIRDRGLGTEAFF
TRBD2 | TRBJ2-1 | TRBV28 | NA | TGTGCCAGCAGTCCGACTAGCGGGGGGGCCGGGACTGGCGATGAGCAGTTCTTC | CASSPTSGGAGTGDEQFF
NA | TRBJ1-6 | TRBV6-2/TRBV6-3 | NA | TGTGCCAGCAGTTACAAAGGAGTGAGTAGCTCCTATAATTCACCCCTCCACTTT | CASSYKGVSSSYNSPLHF
NA | TRBJ1-1 | TRBV30 | NA | TGTGCCTGGATAGCAGGGGACACTGAAGCTTTCTTT | CAWIAGDTEAFF
NA | TRBJ1-1 | TRBV11-1 | NA | TGTGCCAGCAGCTTAATGGAGTTCACTGAAGCTTTCTTT | CASSLMEFTEAFF
NA | TRBJ2-7 | TRBV5-4 | NA | TGTGCCAGCAGCTTGGGTACCAGCTCCTACGAGCAGTACTTC | CASSLGTSSYEQYF
TRBD1 | TRBJ1-6 | TRBV30 | NA | TGTGCCTGGAGTGGGTCGGGGACAGGAGGTTCACCCCTCCACTTT | CAWSGSGTGGSPLHF
TRBD1 | TRBJ1-2 | TRBV7-9 | NA | TGTGCCAGCGAAGGAGGGGGCTCTGGGGGCTACACCTTC | CASEGGGSGGYTF
TRBD1 | TRBJ1-1 | TRBV7-9 | NA | TGTGCCAGCAGCTCGACAGGGGGCCAAAGGACTGAAGCTTTCTTT | CASSSTGGQRTEAFF
TRBD2 | TRBJ2-1 | TRBV5-4 | NA | TGTGCCAGCAGCCCAGGGACTAGCAAGACCCATGAGCAGTTCTTC | CASSPGTSKTHEQFF
TRBD2 | TRBJ2-6 | TRBV7-3 | NA | TGTGCCAGCAGCTCGAGACTAGCGGGGAGCTCTGGGGCCAACGTCCTGACTTTC | CASSSRLAGSSGANVLTF
TRBD1 | TRBJ1-6 | TRBV6-6 | NA | TGTGCCAGCAGTTGGGACAGTGGAGTGGGTTCACCCCTCCACTTT | CASSWDSGVGSPLHF
TRBD1 | TRBJ1-2 | TRBV7-9 | NA | TGTGCCAGCAGCTTAGGCGAGGGGGCCTATGGCTACACCTTC | CASSLGEGAYGYTF
NA | TRBJ1-5 | TRBV10-1 | NA | TGCGCCAGCAGTGAACCCCGTGGCAGGACAGTATCATCTTATCAGCCCCAGCATTTT | CASSEPRGRTVSSYQPQHF
NA | TRBJ2-5 | TRBV14 | NA | TGTGCCAGCAATGATAGATGGCAAGAGACCCAGTACTTC | CASNDRWQETQYF
NA | TRBJ1-2 | TRBV28 | few | TGTGCCAGCAGACAGACGGCCACGTATTATGATGGCTACACCTTC | CASRQTATYYDGYTF
NA | TRBJ1-5 | TRBV2 | NA | TGTGCCAGCAATGGACAACAAAAGTGGCCCCAGCATTTT | CASNGQQKWPQHF
TRBD1 | TRBJ1-4 | TRBV19 | NA | TGTGCCAGTAGTTGGGACAGGGGTAATGAAAAACTGTTTTTT | CASSWDRGNEKLFF
NA | TRBJ2-7 | TRBV28 | NA | TGTGCCAGCAGCTCTCGGTACGAGCAGTACTTC | CASSSRYEQYF
NA | TRBJ1-1 | TRBV5-5 | NA | TGTGCCAGCAGCTTGGCCGGGGACACTGAAGCTTTCTTT | CASSLAGDTEAFF
TRBD1 | TRBJ2-7 | TRBV30 | NA | TGTGCCTTGGCCGGGGACAGCTCCTACGAGCAGTACTTC | CALAGDSSYEQYF
NA | TRBJ2-7 | TRBV12-3/TRBV12-4 | NA | TGTGCCAACAGGTTAATGAGCGAGCAGTACTTC | CANRLMSEQYF
TRBD1 | TRBJ1-5 | TRBV27 | NA | TGTGCCAGCAGTCCCCTGGGACAGGGACAAAGCAATCAGCCCCAGCATTTT | CASSPLGQGQSNQPQHF
NA | TRBJ1-1 | TRBV9 | NA | TGTGCCAGCAGCACGAGCTCCTATCAGAACACTGAAGCTTTCTTT | CASSTSSYQNTEAFF
TRBD1 | TRBJ1-1 | TRBV12-3/TRBV12-4 | NA | TGTGCCAGCAGCTCGGACAGGGGGGTTGGAGCTTTCTTT | CASSSDRGVGAFF
NA | TRBJ2-2 | TRBV12-3/TRBV12-4 | once | TGTGCTTTTCGGGTCGGGGAGCTGTTTTTT | CAFRVGELFF